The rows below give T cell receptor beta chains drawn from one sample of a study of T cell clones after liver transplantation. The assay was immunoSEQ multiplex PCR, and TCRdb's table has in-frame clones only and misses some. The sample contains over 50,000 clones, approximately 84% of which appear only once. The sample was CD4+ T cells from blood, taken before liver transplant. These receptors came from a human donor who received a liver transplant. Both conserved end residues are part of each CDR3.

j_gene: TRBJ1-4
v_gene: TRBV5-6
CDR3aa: CASSFGDRETEKLFF

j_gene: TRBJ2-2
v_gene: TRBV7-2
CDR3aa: CASSLLTSNTGELFF

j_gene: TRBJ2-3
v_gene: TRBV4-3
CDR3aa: CASSRGTSGSDTQYF

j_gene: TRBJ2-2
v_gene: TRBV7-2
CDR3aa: CASSLASAGRGELFF

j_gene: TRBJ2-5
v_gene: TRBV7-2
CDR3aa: CASSSMGQKETQYF

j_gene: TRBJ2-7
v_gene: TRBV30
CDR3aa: CAWSLGGQGTYEQYF

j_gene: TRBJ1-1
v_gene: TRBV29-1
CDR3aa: CSVRRMNTEAFF

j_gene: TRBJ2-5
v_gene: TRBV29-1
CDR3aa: CSATDGGETQYF

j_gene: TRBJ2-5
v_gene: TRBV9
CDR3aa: CASSVGIGGDKTQYF

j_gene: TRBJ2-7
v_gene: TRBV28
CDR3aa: CASSLTNYEQYF

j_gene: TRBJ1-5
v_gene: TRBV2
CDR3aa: CASRETDVEGQPQHF

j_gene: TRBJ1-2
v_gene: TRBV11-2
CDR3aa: CASSTGRVGYTF

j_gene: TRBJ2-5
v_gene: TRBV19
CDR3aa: CASSREETQYF

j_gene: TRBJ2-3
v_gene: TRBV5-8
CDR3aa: CASSIYRDRLTIDTQYF

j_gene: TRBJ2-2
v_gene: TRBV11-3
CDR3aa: CASGPGPGELFF

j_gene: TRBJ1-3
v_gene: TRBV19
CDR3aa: CASSEEASSGNTIYF